This T cell receptor beta chain was sequenced in a study of T cells after yellow fever vaccination. A single record per CDR3 protein comes from TCRdb applying MiXCR to the 5' RACE reads. The sample consists of hundreds of thousands of distinct CDR3 sequences, more than 5.5% of them appearing once. The CDR3 consists of 15 residues. Germline CDR1 SGHTA, CDR2 FQGNSA. V was cut by 1 base and J by 5 bases, with 9 bases left in between. This clonotype originated in a man aged 25 to 45 who received the YFV17D yellow fever vaccine. The sequencing used PBMCs, collected 5 days after the yellow fever booster vaccination. J is TRBJ1-6 and V is TRBV7-2, with unresolved D. The CDR3 loop is CASSLGGSDNSPLHF. The DNA for the CDR3 is TGTGCCAGCAGCTTAGGGGGTTCTGATAATTCACCCCTCCACTTT.